This TCR beta chain was observed in a study of blood T cell repertoires in COVID-19. Overall study context: The United States, Italy and Spain supplied acute and convalescent COVID-19 samples. PBMCs, B-cell-depleted T cells, or T cells were the source of the cDNA or gDNA that made up the material.

The CDR3 covers 17 residues. Trimming removed 8 bases from V and 6 bases from J; junction bases left unmatched: 16. Germline CDR1 and CDR2: MDHEN and SYDVKM. Study processing details: Researchers report that nucleated cell counts were estimated from reference gene primer amplification. TCRdb keeps only in-frame clones here, not all; method: immunoSEQ multiplex PCR. That table gives V, J and clone size, and the DNA gave D and trimming. The data hold about 280,000 clones, with about four fifths observed a single time. V is TRBV28 and J is TRBJ2-1; 10 bases match TRBD2. The clonotype comes from a woman aged 45-59 years who had recovered from COVID-19. The sample comprised peripheral blood. The CDR3 is CASAPRLAGAPLNEQFF. As DNA, the CDR3 is TGTGCCAGCGCGCCCCGACTAGCGGGTGCCCCGCTCAATGAGCAGTTCTTC. The full variable domain, its missing parts supplied by reference TRBV28 and TRBJ2-1, is DVKVTQSSRYLVKRTGEKVFLECVQDMDHENMFWYRQDPGLGLRLIYFSYDVKMKEKGDIPEGYSVSREKKERFSLILESASTNQTSMYLCASAPRLAGAPLNEQFFGPGTRLTVL.